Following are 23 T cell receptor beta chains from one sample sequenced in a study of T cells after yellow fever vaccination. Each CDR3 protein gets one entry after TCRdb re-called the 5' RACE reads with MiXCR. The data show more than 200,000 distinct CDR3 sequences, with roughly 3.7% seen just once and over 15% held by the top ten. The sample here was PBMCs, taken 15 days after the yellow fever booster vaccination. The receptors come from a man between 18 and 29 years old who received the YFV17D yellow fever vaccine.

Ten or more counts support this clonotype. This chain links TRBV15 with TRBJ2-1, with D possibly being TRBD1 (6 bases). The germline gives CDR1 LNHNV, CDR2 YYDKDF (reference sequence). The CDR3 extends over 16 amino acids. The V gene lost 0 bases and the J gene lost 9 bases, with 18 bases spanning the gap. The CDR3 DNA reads TGTGCCACCAGCAGAGATCAGCAGGGGCTAATGGGTGAGCAGTTCTTC. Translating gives CATSRDQQGLMGEQFF.

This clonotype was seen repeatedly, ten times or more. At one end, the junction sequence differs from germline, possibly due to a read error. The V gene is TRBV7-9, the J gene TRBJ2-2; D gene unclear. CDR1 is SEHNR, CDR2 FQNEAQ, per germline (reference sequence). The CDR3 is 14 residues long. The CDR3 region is CASRLWTNTGELFF. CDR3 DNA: TGTGCCAGCCGCTTATGGACGAACACCGGGGAGCTGTTTTTT.

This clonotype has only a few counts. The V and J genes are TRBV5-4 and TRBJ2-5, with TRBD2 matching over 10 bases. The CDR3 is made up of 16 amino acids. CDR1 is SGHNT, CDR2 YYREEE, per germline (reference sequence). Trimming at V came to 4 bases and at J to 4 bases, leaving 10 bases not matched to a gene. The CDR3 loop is CASSNPGLAYSETQYF. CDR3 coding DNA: TGTGCCAGCAGCAACCCGGGACTAGCGTACTCAGAGACCCAGTACTTC.

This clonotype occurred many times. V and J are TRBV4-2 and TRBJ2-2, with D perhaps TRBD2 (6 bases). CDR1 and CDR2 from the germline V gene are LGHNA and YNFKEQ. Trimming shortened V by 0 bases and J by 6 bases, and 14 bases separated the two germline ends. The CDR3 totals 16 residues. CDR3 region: CASSQDRGGESGELFF. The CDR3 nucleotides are TGTGCCAGCAGCCAAGATAGAGGCGGGGAATCCGGGGAGCTGTTTTTT.

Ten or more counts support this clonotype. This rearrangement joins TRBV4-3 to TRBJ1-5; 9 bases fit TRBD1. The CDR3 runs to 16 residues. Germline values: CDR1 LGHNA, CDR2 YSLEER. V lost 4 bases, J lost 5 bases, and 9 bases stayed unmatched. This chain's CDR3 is CASSPGTGRIDQPQHF. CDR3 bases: TGCGCCAGCAGCCCAGGGACAGGGAGAATCGATCAGCCCCAGCATTTT.

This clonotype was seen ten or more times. CDR3 sequence (DNA): TGCGCCAGCAGCTTGATATCGGGGTCCGGCGGGGAGCTGTTTTTT. It specifies CASSLISGSGGELFF. This chain connects TRBV5-1 to TRBJ2-2; weak D call: TRBD2 (5 bases). Germline V CDR1 and CDR2: SGHRS, YFSETQ. Trimming stripped 1 base from V and 7 bases from J, with 14 bases between. The CDR3 spans 15 residues.

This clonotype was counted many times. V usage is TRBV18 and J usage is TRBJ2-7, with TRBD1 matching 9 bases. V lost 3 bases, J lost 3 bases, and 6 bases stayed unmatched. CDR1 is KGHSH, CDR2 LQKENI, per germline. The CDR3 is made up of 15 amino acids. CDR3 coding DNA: TGTGCCAGCTCACCCGGACAGGGGACTTACTACGAGCAGTACTTC. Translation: CASSPGQGTYYEQYF. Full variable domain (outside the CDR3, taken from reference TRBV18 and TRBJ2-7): NAGVMQNPRHLVRRRGQEARLRCSPMKGHSHVYWYRQLPEEGLKFMVYLQKENIIDESGMPKERFSAEFPKEGPSILRIQQVVRGDSAAYFCASSPGQGTYYEQYFGPGTRLTVT.

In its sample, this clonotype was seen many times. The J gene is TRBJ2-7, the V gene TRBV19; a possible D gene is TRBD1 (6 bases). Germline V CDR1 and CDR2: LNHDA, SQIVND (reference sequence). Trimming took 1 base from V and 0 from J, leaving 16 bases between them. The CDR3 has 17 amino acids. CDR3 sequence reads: CASSIAQWTDSSYEQYF. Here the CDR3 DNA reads TGTGCCAGTAGTATAGCGCAGTGGACGGACAGCTCCTACGAGCAGTACTTC. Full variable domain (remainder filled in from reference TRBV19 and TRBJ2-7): DGGITQSPKYLFRKEGQNVTLSCEQNLNHDAMYWYRQDPGQGLRLIYYSQIVNDFQKGDIAEGYSVSREKKESFPLTVTSAQKNPTAFYLCASSIAQWTDSSYEQYFGPGTRLTVT.

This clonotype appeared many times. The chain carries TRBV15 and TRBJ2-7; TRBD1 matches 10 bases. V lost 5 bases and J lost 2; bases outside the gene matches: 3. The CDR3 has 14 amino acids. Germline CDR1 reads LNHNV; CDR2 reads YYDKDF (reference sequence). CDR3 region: CATSRDRGPYEQYF. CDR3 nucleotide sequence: TGTGCCACCAGCCGGGACAGGGGACCCTACGAGCAGTACTTC. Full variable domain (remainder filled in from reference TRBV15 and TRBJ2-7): DAMVIQNPRYQVTQFGKPVTLSCSQTLNHNVMYWYQQKSSQAPKLLFHYYDKDFNNEADTPDNFQSRRPNTSFCFLDIRSPGLGDTAMYLCATSRDRGPYEQYFGPGTRLTVT.

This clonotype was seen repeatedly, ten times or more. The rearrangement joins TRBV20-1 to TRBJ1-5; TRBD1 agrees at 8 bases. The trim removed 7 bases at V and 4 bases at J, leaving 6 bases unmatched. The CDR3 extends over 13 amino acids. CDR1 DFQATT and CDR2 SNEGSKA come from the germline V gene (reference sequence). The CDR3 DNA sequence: TGCAGTGGACGTCAGGGGGCGAATCAGCCCCAGCATTTT. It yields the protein CSGRQGANQPQHF.

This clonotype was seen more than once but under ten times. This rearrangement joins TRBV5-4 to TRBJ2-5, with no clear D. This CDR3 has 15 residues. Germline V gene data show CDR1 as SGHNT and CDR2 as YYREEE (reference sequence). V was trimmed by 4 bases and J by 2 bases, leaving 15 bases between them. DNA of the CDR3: TGTGCCAGCAGCCCCGACACAGCCCGACAAGAGACCCAGTACTTC. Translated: CASSPDTARQETQYF.

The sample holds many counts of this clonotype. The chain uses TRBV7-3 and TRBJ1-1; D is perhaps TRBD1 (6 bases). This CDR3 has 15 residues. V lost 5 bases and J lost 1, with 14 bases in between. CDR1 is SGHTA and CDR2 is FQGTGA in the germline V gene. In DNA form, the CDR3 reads TGTGCCAGCAGCCCGAAGGGGGACCCGAACACTGAAGCTTTCTTT. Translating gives CASSPKGDPNTEAFF. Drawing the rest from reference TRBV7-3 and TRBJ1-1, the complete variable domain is GAGVSQTPSNKVTEKGKYVELRCDPISGHTALYWYRQSLGQGPEFLIYFQGTGAADDSGLPNDRFFAVRPEGSVSTLKIQRTERGDSAVYLCASSPKGDPNTEAFFGQGTRLTVV.

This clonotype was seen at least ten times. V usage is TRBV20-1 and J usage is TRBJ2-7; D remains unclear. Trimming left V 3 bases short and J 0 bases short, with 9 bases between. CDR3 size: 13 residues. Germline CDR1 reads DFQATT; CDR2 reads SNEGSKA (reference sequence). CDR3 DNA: TGCAGTGCTAGTTCGGGTAGCTCCTACGAGCAGTACTTC. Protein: CSASSGSSYEQYF.

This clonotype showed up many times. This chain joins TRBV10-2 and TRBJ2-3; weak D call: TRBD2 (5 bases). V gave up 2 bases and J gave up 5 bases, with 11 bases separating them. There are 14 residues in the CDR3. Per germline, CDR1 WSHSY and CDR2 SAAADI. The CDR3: CASSETRWGDTQYF. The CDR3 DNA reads TGCGCCAGCAGTGAGACTAGATGGGGAGATACGCAGTATTTT.

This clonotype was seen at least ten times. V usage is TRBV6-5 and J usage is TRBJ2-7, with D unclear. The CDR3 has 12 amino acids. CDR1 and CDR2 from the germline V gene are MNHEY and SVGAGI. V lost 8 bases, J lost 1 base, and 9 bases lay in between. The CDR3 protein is CASGVGSYEQYF. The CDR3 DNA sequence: TGTGCCAGCGGAGTGGGATCCTACGAGCAGTACTTC.

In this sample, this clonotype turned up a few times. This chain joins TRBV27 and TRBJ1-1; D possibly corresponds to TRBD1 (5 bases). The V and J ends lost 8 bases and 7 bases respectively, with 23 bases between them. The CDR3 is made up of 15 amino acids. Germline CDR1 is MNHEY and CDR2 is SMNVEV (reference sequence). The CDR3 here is CASYRINGGGGEAFF. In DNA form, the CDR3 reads TGTGCCAGCTATCGAATTAATGGCGGGGGGGGTGAAGCTTTCTTT.

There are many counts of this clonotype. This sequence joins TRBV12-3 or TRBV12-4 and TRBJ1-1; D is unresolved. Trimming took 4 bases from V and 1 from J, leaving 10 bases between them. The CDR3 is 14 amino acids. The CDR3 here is CASSSADSNTEAFF. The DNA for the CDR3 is TGTGCCAGCAGTTCAGCAGATTCGAACACTGAAGCTTTCTTT.

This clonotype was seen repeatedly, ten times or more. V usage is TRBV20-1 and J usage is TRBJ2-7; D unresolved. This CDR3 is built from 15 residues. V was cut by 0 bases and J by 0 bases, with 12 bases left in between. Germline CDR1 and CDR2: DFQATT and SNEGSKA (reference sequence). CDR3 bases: TGCAGTGCTAGAGATGTCGTAGAGAGCTCCTACGAGCAGTACTTC. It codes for CSARDVVESSYEQYF.

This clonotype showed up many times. The CDR3 region has the DNA TGTGCCAGCAGCCCGAAAGGACAGGGGGAGAACACTGAAGCTTTCTTT. Encoded protein: CASSPKGQGENTEAFF. This rearrangement joins TRBV7-9 to TRBJ1-1; 10 bases are shared with TRBD1. The CDR3 loop spans 16 amino acids. J gave up 1 base and V 5 bases, and 7 bases lay outside the gene matches. The germline V gene has CDR1 SEHNR and CDR2 FQNEAQ (reference sequence).

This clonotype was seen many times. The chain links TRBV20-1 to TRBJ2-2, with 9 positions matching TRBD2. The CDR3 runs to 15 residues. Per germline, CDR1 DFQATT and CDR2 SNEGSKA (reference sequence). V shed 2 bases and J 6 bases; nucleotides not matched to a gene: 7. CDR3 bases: TGCAGTGCTAGAATCAGCGGGGGGTTGGCCGGGGAGCTGTTTTTT. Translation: CSARISGGLAGELFF.

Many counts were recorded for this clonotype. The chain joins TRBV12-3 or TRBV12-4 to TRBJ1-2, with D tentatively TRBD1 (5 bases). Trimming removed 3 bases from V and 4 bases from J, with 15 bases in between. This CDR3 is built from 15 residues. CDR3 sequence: CASSFTEEGIYGYTF. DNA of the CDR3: TGTGCCAGCAGTTTCACAGAAGAGGGGATCTATGGCTACACCTTC.

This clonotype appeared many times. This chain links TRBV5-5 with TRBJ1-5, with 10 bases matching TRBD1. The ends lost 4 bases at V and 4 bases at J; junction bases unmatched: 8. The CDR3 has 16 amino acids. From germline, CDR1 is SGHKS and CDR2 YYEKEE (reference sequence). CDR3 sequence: CASSALTGGANQPQHF. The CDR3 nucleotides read TGTGCCAGCAGCGCACTGACAGGGGGCGCGAATCAGCCCCAGCATTTT.

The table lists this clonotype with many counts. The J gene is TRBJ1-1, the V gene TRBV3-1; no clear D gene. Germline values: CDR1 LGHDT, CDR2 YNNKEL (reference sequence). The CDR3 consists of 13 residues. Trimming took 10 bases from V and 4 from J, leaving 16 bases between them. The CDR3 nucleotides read TGTGCCACCACTTCCTCTATCGCCACTGAAGCTTTCTTT. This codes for CATTSSIATEAFF.